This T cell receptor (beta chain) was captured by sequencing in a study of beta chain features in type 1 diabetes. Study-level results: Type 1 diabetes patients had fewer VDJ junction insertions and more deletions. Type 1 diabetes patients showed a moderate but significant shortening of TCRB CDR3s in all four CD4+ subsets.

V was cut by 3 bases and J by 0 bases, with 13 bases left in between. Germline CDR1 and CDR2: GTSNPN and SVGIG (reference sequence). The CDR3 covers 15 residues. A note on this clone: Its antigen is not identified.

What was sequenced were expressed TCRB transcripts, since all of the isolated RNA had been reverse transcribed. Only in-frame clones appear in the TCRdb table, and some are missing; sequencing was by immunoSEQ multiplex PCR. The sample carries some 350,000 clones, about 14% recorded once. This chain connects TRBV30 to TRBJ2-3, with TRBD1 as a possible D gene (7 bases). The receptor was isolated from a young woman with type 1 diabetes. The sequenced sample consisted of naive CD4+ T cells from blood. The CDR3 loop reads CAWRLTGTSTDTQYF. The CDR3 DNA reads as TGTGCCTGGAGATTGACAGGGACTAGCACAGATACGCAGTATTTT.